These T cell receptor beta chains were read from a single sample in a study of tumor-infiltrating lymphocytes in oesophageal squamous cell carcinoma. TCRdb called the PCR reads again in MiXCR, with one record for every CDR3 protein. The repertoire holds some 16,000 distinct CDR3 sequences, 35% to 45% seen once, with roughly 30% in the top ten. The sample was normal esophageal tissue next to the tumor. The receptors stem from a female donor with esophageal squamous cell carcinoma. Each CDR3 is given without its conserved first and last residue. A D gene is named only where the DNA matches it firmly.

v_gene: TRBV7-2; d_gene: TRBD2; j_gene: .; CDR3aa: ASSSAGGLAGGRYEQY
v_gene: TRBV7-8; d_gene: TRBD2; j_gene: TRBJ2-5; CDR3aa: ASITVTAGGGETQY
v_gene: TRBV7-6; d_gene: .; j_gene: TRBJ1-4; CDR3aa: ASSLMLGEKLF
v_gene: TRBV12-3/TRBV12-4; d_gene: .; j_gene: TRBJ2-1; CDR3aa: ASSVSQGLRQF
v_gene: TRBV6-6; d_gene: TRBD1; j_gene: .; CDR3aa: ASSYYRGQF
v_gene: TRBV10-3; d_gene: .; j_gene: .; CDR3aa: AISEKWDWGNTLTDTQY
v_gene: TRBV10-2; d_gene: .; j_gene: TRBJ2-7; CDR3aa: ASSEPGPHYEQY
v_gene: TRBV7-6; d_gene: .; j_gene: .; CDR3aa: ASSLVWSSYNEQY
v_gene: TRBV11-1; d_gene: .; j_gene: TRBJ2-1; CDR3aa: ASSLFNGRNSPLH
v_gene: TRBV7-2; d_gene: .; j_gene: .; CDR3aa: ASSSRKKINGSYNEQF
v_gene: TRBV6-1; d_gene: .; j_gene: .; CDR3aa: ASSEGSFTLPQETQY
v_gene: TRBV6-6; d_gene: TRBD1; j_gene: TRBJ1-5; CDR3aa: ASRTGSGQPQH
v_gene: TRBV7-2; d_gene: TRBD2; j_gene: TRBJ2-1; CDR3aa: ASSSGRASYNEQF
v_gene: TRBV19; d_gene: TRBD2; j_gene: TRBJ2-3; CDR3aa: ASSSGPGLAGDGVGRDTQY
v_gene: TRBV10-3; d_gene: .; j_gene: TRBJ2-5; CDR3aa: ATKIEGSQETQY
v_gene: TRBV7-2; d_gene: TRBD1; j_gene: TRBJ2-7; CDR3aa: ASSLSISTSGTGFSYEQY
v_gene: TRBV5-5; d_gene: .; j_gene: TRBJ1-5; CDR3aa: ASSSRGVGSGQPQH
v_gene: TRBV6-4; d_gene: .; j_gene: .; CDR3aa: ASSEGRGETQY